This T cell receptor (beta chain) was documented in a study of T cell responses to AZD1222 COVID-19 vaccine. The data were produced by immunoSEQ multiplex PCR, yet TCRdb's version contains in-frame clones alone and is incomplete. The sample holds 120,000 to 150,000 clones, roughly nine tenths seen once. This CDR3 is built from 13 residues. The V gene lost 5 bases and the J gene lost 0 bases, with 7 bases spanning the gap. The V gene is TRBV12-3 or TRBV12-4, the J gene TRBJ1-1; D is unclear. This clonotype was obtained from an adult who received the AZD1222 COVID-19 vaccine. The sequencing used peripheral blood, collected 28 days after the second AZD1222 dose. As DNA, the CDR3 is TGTGCCAGCAGTCGACACGTGAACACTGAAGCTTTCTTT. It specifies CASSRHVNTEAFF.